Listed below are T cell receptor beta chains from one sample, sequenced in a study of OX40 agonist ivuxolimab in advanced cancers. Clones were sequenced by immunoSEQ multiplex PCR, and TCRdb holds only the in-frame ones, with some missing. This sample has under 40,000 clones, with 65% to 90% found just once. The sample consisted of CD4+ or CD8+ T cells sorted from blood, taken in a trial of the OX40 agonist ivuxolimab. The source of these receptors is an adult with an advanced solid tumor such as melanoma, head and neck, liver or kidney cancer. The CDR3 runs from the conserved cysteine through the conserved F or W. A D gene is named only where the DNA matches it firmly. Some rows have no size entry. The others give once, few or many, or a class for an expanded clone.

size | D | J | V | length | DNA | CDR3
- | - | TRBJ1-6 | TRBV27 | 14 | TGTGCCAGCAGGTCTTTTATACAGGGATCACCCCTCCACTTT | CASRSFIQGSPLHF
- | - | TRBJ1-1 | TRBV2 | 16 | TGTGCCAGCAGTGAAGCCCGGGTAGTTGTGAACACTGAAGCTTTCTTT | CASSEARVVVNTEAFF
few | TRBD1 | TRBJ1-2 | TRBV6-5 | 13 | TGTGCCAGCAGCTCGGGACAGTTTTATGGCTACACCTTC | CASSSGQFYGYTF
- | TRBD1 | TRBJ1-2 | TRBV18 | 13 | TGTGCCAGCTCACCGGACAGGGAGGATGGCTACACCTTC | CASSPDREDGYTF
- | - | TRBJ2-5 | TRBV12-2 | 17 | TGTGCAAGTCGCTTTACCTCAAAGCGGGGGGCCCGGGAGACCCAGTACTTC | CASRFTSKRGARETQYF
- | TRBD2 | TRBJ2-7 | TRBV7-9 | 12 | TGTGCCAGCAGCAGCGGGGACTACGAGCAGTACTTC | CASSSGDYEQYF
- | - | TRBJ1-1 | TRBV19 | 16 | TGTGCCAGTAGTATAGGGGCGGGGGCCTCGAACACTGAAGCTTTCTTT | CASSIGAGASNTEAFF
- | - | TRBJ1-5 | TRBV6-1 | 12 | TGTGCCAGCAGGGCGCGTAATCAGCCCCAGCATTTT | CASRARNQPQHF
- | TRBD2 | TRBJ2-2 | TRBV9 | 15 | TGTGCCAGCAGCGGGACTAGCGGGGGGCCCGGGGAGCTGTTTTTT | CASSGTSGGPGELFF
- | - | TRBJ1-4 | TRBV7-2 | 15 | TGTGCCAGCAGCTTTAACGGGGGACCTAATGAAAAACTGTTTTTT | CASSFNGGPNEKLFF
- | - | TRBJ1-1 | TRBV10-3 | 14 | TGTGCCATCAAAGTATCGGGGGCTGAGACTGAAGCTTTCTTT | CAIKVSGAETEAFF
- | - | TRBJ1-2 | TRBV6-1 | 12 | TGTGCCAGCAGCCTCAATGACTATGGCTACACCTTC | CASSLNDYGYTF
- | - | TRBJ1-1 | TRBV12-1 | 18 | TGTGCCAGCAGCTTTGCGCTAGTCACGCCGCAAATGAACACTGAAGCTTTCTTT | CASSFALVTPQMNTEAFF
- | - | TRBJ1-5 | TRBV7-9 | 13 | TGTGCCAGCAGCTTAAATAGCAATCAGCCCCAGCATTTT | CASSLNSNQPQHF
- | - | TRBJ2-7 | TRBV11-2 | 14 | TGTGCCAGCAGCGTCACAACCGTCTCCTACGAGCAGTACTTC | CASSVTTVSYEQYF
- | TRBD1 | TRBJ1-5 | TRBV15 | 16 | TGTGCCACCAGCAGAGGGGACAGGGGATCCGGTCAGCCCCAGCATTTT | CATSRGDRGSGQPQHF
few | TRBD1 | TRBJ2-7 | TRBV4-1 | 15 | TGCGCCAGCGCACCAATAGGGACAGGAGATTTCGAGCAGTACTTC | CASAPIGTGDFEQYF
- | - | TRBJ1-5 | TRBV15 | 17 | TGTGCCACCAGCAGAGATAGCGGGCAGGGACGACATCAGCCCCAGCATTTT | CATSRDSGQGRHQPQHF
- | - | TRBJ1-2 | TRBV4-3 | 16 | TGCGCCAGCAGCCAAGATCCCCCACAGGGTAACTATGGCTACACCTTC | CASSQDPPQGNYGYTF
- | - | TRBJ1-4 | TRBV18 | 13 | TGTGCCAGCTCACCGAGGGCCGATGAAAAACTGTTTTTT | CASSPRADEKLFF
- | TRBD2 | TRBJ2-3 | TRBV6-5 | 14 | TGTGCCAGCAGTACGACTAGCCGCACAGATACGCAGTATTTT | CASSTTSRTDTQYF
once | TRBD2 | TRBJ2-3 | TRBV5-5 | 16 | TGCGCCAGCAGCCAGGGACTAGCGGGCCCCACAGATACGCAGTATTTT | CASSQGLAGPTDTQYF
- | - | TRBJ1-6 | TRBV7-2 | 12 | TGTGCCAGCAGCTTATGGGAGGGGCCCCTCCACTTT | CASSLWEGPLHF
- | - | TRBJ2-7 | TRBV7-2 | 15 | TGTGCCAGCAGCTTAGTCGGCGAAAGCTCCTACGAGCAGTACTTC | CASSLVGESSYEQYF